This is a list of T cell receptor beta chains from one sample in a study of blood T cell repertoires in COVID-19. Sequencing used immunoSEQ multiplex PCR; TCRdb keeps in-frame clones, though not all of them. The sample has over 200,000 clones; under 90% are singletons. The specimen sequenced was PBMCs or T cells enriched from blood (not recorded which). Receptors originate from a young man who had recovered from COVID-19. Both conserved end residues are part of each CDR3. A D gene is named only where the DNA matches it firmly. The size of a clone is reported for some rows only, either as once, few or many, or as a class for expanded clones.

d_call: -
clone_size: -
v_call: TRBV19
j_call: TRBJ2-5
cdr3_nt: TGTGCCAGTAGTATGGTTGGGACTGGGGGGGAGACCCAGTACTTC
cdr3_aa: CASSMVGTGGETQYF

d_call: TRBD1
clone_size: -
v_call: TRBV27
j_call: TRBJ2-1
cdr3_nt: TGTGCCAGCAGGGGAAGGACAGGCTTCTCCTACAATGAGCAGTTCTTC
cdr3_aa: CASRGRTGFSYNEQFF

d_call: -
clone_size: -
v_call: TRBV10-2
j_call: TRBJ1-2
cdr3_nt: TGCGCCAGCAGGGAAGGACAGCTAGGGTATGGCTACACCTTC
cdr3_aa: CASREGQLGYGYTF

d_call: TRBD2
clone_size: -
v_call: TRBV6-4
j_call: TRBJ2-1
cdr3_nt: TGTGCCAGCAGCGATTCCGGGACTAGCGGTACCGATGAGCAGTTCTTC
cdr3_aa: CASSDSGTSGTDEQFF

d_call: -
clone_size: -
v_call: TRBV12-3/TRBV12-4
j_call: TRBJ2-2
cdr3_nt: TGTGCCAGCAGTTGGGGTGGGGGCGAGCTGTTTTTT
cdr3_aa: CASSWGGGELFF

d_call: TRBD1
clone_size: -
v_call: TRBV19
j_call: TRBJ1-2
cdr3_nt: TGTGCCACCAAGGGGGCACGGGCAGGGACTTACTATGGCTACACCTTC
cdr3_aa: CATKGARAGTYYGYTF

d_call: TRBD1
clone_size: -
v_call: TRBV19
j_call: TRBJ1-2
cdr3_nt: TGTGCCAGTAGTCACAGGGGAGTAGGCTACACCTTC
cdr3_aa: CASSHRGVGYTF

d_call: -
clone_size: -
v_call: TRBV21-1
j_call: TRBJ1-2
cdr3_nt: TGTGCCAGCAGCAAAGCGCCCAGCGCGGGACAGGGAAGTCCCTGCTGCTATGGCTACACCTTC
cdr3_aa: CASSKAPSAGQGSPCCYGYTF

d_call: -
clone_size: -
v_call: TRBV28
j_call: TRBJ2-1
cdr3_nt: TGTGCCAGCCGCTCCCCCCAGGGTGCCTACAATGAGCAGTTCTTC
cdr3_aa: CASRSPQGAYNEQFF

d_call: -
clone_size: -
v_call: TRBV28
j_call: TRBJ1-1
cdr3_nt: TGTGCCAGCAGTAAGCAACCGAACACTGAAGCTTTCTTT
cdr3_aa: CASSKQPNTEAFF

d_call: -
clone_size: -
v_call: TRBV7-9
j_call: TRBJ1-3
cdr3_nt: TGTGCCAGCAGCTTGGGCAGCTACTCCTCTGGAAACACCATATATTTT
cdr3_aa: CASSLGSYSSGNTIYF

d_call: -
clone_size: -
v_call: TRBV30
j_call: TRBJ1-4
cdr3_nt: TGTGCCTGGAGTGTCGGTTCACCAACTAATGAAAAACTGTTTTTT
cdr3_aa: CAWSVGSPTNEKLFF

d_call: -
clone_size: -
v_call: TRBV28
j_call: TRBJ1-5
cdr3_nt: TGTGCCAGCAGTTTCGGACAAGAAAAAGAGCCCCAGCATTTT
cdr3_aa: CASSFGQEKEPQHF

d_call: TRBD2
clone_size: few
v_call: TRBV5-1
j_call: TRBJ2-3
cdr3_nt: TGCGCCAGCAGTGTCTTAGCGGGAGGAAGCACAGATACGCAGTATTTT
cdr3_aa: CASSVLAGGSTDTQYF

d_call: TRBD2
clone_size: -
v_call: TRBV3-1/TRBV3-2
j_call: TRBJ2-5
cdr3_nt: TGTGCCAGCAGTCCGAGCGGGGGGGCCCGGGAGACCCAGTACTTC
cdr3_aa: CASSPSGGARETQYF

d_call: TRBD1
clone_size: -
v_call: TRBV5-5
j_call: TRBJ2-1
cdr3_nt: TGTGCCAGCAGCCCGGGACAGTTGGGCCGTGAGCAGTTCTTC
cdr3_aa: CASSPGQLGREQFF

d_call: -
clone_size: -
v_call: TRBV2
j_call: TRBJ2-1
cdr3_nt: TGTGCCAGCAGCCCGACTTCCTACAATGAGCAGTTCTTC
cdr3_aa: CASSPTSYNEQFF

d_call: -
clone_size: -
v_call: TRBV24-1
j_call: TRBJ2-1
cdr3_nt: TGTGCCACCAGTGATGGATTTTGGGGGGACAATGAGCAGTTCTTC
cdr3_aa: CATSDGFWGDNEQFF

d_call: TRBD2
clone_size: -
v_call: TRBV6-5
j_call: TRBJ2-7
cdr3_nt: TGTGCCAGCAGTACCGGGACTAGCGCAATCGAGCAGTACTTC
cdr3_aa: CASSTGTSAIEQYF

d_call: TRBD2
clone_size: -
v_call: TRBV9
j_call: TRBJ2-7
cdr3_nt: TGTGCCAGCAGCGTAGACGGGAGGGCCCACGAGCAGTACTTC
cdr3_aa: CASSVDGRAHEQYF

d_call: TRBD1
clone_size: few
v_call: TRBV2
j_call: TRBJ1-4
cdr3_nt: TGTGCCAGCAGTATTCAGGGGGCAACTAATGAAAAACTGTTTTTT
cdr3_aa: CASSIQGATNEKLFF

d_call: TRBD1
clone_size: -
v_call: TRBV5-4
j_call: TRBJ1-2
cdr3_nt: TGTGCCAGCAGCCCCTGGACAGGAACCTATGGCTACACCTTC
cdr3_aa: CASSPWTGTYGYTF

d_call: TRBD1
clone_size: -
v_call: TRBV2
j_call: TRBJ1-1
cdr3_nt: TGTGCCAGCAGGCCTAGACAGGGGTTAGAGGGCACTGAAGCTTTCTTT
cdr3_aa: CASRPRQGLEGTEAFF

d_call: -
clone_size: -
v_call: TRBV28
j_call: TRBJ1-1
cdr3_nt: TGTGCCAGCAGTTCCCGGACAGTCAACACTGAAGCTTTCTTT
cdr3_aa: CASSSRTVNTEAFF

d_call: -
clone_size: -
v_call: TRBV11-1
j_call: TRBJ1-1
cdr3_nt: TGTGCCAGCAGCTTTTACAGGGAACTTGACACTGAAGCTTTCTTT
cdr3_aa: CASSFYRELDTEAFF

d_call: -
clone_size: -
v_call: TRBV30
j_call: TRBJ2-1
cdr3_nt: TGTGCCTGGAGTGTAGAGAACTACAATGAGCAGTTCTTC
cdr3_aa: CAWSVENYNEQFF

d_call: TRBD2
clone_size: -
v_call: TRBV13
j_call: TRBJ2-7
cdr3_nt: TGTGCCACGAAAACTAGCGGGAGGGCCTGGGAGCAGTACTTC
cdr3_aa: CATKTSGRAWEQYF

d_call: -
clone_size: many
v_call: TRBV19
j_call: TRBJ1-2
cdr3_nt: TGTGCCAGTAGTCTGACAGGCGCCGGTGGCTACACCTTC
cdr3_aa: CASSLTGAGGYTF

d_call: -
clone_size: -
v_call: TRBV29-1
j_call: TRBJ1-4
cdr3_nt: TGCAGCGTCCGGACAGTGGGAACAGGGAATGAAAAACTGTTTTTT
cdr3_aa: CSVRTVGTGNEKLFF

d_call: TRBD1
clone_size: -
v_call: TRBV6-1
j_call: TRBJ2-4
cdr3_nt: TGTGCCAGCAATGACCCGGGACAGGGCTCCAAAAACATTCAGTACTTC
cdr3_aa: CASNDPGQGSKNIQYF

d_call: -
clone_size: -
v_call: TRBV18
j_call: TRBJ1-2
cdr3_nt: TGTGCCAGCTCCCGCCCGGGGCAGGGACATAGGGACTATGGCTACACCTTC
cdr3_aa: CASSRPGQGHRDYGYTF

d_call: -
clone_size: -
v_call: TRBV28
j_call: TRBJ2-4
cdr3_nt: TGTGCCAGCAGTTTAAAGGACTCGTACCAAAACATTCAGTACTTC
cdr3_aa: CASSLKDSYQNIQYF

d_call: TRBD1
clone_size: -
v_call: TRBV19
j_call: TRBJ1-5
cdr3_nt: TGTGCCAGTAGTATAGGACAGGGTGGTTTAGGGAATCAGCCCCAGCATTTT
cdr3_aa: CASSIGQGGLGNQPQHF

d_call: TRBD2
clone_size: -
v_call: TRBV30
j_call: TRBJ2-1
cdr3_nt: TGTGCCTGGAAAGCCAGCGGGAGAGGTGGTGAGCAGTTCTTC
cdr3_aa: CAWKASGRGGEQFF

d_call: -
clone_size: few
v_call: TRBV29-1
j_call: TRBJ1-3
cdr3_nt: TGCAGGAACACTAGCAACACCATATATTTT
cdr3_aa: CRNTSNTIYF

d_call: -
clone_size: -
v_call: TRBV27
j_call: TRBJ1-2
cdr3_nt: TGTGCCAGCAGTACCAGTCGGGGGGGGTACTATGGCTACACCTTC
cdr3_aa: CASSTSRGGYYGYTF

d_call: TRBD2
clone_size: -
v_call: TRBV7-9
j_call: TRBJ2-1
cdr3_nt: TGTGCCAGCAGCTCCACCTTCGAGCGGGAGGCCATCTCCTACAATGAGCAGTTCTTC
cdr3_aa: CASSSTFEREAISYNEQFF

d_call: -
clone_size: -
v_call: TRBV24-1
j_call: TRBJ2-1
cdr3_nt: TGTGCCACCAGTGATTTAAGCGGCCGTGCAGGGGAGGGAAGGGGTGAGCAGTTCTTC
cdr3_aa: CATSDLSGRAGEGRGEQFF

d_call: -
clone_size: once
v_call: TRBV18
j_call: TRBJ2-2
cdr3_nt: TGTGCCAGCTCACCAATAACAACAGGGAACACCGGGGAGCTGTTTTTT
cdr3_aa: CASSPITTGNTGELFF

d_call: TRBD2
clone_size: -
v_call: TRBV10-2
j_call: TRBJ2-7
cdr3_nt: TGCGCCAGCAGTGAGTCCCGACTAGCGGGGGCCCAACCTTACGAGCAGTACTTC
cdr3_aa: CASSESRLAGAQPYEQYF

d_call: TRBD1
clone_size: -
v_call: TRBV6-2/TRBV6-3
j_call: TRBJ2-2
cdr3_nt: TGTGCCAGCAGTTATTTAGGACAGGTCCGTTCCGGGGAGCTGTTTTTT
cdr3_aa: CASSYLGQVRSGELFF

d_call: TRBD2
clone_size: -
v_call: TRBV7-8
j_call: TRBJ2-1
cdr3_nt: TGTGCCAGCAGCTCGGGACTAGCGGGGGGTGATGAGCAGTTCTTC
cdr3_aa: CASSSGLAGGDEQFF

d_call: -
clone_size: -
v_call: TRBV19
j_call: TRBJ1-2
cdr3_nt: TGTGCCAGTAACGCGGGGGCCCGTGGCTACACCTTC
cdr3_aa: CASNAGARGYTF

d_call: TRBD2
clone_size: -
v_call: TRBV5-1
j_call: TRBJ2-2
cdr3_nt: TGCGCCAGCAGACTAGCGGGAGATCGGGGCGGGGAGCTGTTTTTT
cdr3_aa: CASRLAGDRGGELFF

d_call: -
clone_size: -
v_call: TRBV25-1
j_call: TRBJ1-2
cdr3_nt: TGTGCCAGCAGTGAAGGCGGAAACTATGGCTACACCTTC
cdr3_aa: CASSEGGNYGYTF

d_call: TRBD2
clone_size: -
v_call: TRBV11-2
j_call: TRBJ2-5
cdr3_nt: TGTGCCAGCAGCCAGCCTGGCGGGGGTGACCAAGAGACCCAGTACTTC
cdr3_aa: CASSQPGGGDQETQYF

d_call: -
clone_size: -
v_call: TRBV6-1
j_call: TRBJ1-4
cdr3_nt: TGTGCCAGCAGTGAATTTGAGGGTTCAGGTGAAAAACTGTTTTTT
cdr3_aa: CASSEFEGSGEKLFF

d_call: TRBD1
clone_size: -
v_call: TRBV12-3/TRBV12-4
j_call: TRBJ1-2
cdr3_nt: TGTGCCAGCGGAAATGACAGGGTTCATGGCTACACCTTC
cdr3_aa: CASGNDRVHGYTF

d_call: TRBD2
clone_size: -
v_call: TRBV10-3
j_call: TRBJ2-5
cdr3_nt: TGTGCCATCAGTGAGTCCCGAGGACTAGCAGGGAAAGAGACCCAGTACTTC
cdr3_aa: CAISESRGLAGKETQYF

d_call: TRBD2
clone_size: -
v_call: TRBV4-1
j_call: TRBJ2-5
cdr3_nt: TGCGCCAGCAGCCAAAATCCAGGGACTAGCAAGGAGACCCAGTACTTC
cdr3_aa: CASSQNPGTSKETQYF

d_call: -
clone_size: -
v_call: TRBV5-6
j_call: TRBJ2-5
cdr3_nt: TGTGCCAGCAGCTTCGCTTCCTCGGGGAGATCAGAGACCCAGTACTTC
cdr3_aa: CASSFASSGRSETQYF

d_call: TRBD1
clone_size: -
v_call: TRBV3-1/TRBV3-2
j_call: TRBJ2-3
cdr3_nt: TGTGCCAGCAGCCGGACAGGGTTTGCGGAAGATACGCAGTATTTT
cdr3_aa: CASSRTGFAEDTQYF

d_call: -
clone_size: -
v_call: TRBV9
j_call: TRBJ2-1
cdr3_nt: TGTGCCAGCAGCCCTACTCAACGAGGGGGAGCGCTCAATGAGCAGTTCTTC
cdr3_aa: CASSPTQRGGALNEQFF

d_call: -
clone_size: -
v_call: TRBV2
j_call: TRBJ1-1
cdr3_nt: TGTGCCAGCAGTGTCCCCGGGAACACTGAAGCTTTCTTT
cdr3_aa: CASSVPGNTEAFF

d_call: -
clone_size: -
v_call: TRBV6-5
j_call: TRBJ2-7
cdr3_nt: TGTGCCAGCAGCCACCGGGTCGGGTACGAGCAGTACTTC
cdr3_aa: CASSHRVGYEQYF

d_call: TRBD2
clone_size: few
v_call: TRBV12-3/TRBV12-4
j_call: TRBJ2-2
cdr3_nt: TGTGCCAGCAGCGAGCGGGGGGGCGGGGAGCTGTTTTTT
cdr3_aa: CASSERGGGELFF

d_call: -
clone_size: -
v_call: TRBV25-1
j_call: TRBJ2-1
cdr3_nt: TGTGCCAGCAGTGAGGGCTATACGTACAATGAGCAGTTCTTC
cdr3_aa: CASSEGYTYNEQFF

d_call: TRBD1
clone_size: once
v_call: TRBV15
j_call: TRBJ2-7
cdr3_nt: TGTGCCACCAGCAGAGATCGGGGACAGGGCATTTTCTACGAGCAGTACTTC
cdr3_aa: CATSRDRGQGIFYEQYF

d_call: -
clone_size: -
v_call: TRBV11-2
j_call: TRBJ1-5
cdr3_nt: TGTGCCAGCAGCTTAGGCAGGGGAATTGGCAATCAGCCCCAGCATTTT
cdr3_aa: CASSLGRGIGNQPQHF